Presented here are 27 T cell receptor beta chains from one specimen sequenced in a study of blood T cell repertoires in COVID-19. Produced via immunoSEQ multiplex PCR; TCRdb's table is partial and in-frame only. The sample includes about 310,000 clones, around nine tenths seen only once; the top ten take roughly a tenth. Source material: PBMCs or T cells enriched from blood (not recorded which). The receptors here all came from a woman in her thirties or forties who had recovered from COVID-19.

The chain has TRBV6-5 and TRBJ1-1; D remains unclear. This CDR3 has 14 residues. The germline gives CDR1 MNHEY, CDR2 SVGAGI. V lost 0 bases to trimming and J lost 6 bases, with 11 bases between them. This CDR3 is CASSYSTGSPEAFF. CDR3 bases: TGTGCCAGCAGTTACTCGACTGGCTCTCCTGAAGCTTTCTTT.

The J gene is TRBJ2-7, the V gene TRBV9; D perhaps matches TRBD2 (5 bases). V was clipped by 5 bases and J by 6 bases, with 9 bases between them. Germline values: CDR1 SGDLS, CDR2 YYNGEE. The CDR3 consists of 11 residues. The CDR3 spells CASSVGLEQYF. CDR3 bases: TGTGCCAGCAGTGTCGGACTCGAGCAGTACTTC.

CDR3 residues: CASNRDRVEKLFF. CDR3 sequence (DNA): TGTGCCAGCAACCGGGACAGGGTGGAAAAACTGTTTTTT. The chain recombines TRBV2 with TRBJ1-4; 9 bases fit TRBD1. Trimming took 7 bases from V and 8 from J; bases not matched to a gene: 5. Germline CDR1 reads SNHLY; CDR2 reads FYNNEI. The CDR3 loop spans 13 amino acids.

This clone was seen more than once but under ten times. V usage is TRBV9 and J usage is TRBJ1-6; no clear D. V was trimmed by 2 bases and J by 5 bases, leaving 8 bases between them. This CDR3 contains 14 residues. Germline V CDR1 and CDR2: SGDLS, YYNGEE. CDR3 sequence reads: CASSVTVDNSPLHF. The CDR3 DNA reads TGTGCCAGCAGCGTTACAGTAGATAATTCACCCCTCCACTTT.

The J gene is TRBJ2-1, the V gene TRBV25-1; the match to TRBD1 covers 7 bases. The germline V gene encodes CDR1 MGHDK and CDR2 SYGVNS. The CDR3 is 15 residues long. Germline trimming cut 3 bases from V and 3 bases from J; bases unmatched to any gene: 5. The CDR3 loop reads CASSEGRGNYNEQFF. CDR3 sequence (DNA): TGTGCCAGCAGTGAGGGCAGGGGGAACTACAATGAGCAGTTCTTC.

The chain links TRBV7-2 to TRBJ2-7; the D is unclear. This CDR3 is built from 14 residues. Germline lookup yields CDR1 SGHTA and CDR2 FQGNSA. V shed 4 bases and J shed 6 bases, with 16 bases lying between them. The DNA for the CDR3 is TGTGCCAGCAGCTCGAGGCTAACCTCCAGCGAGCAGTACTTC. Encoded protein: CASSSRLTSSEQYF.

The rearrangement links TRBV6-2 or TRBV6-3 to TRBJ2-1; TRBD2 matches 10 bases. V was clipped by 2 bases and J by 7 bases; unmatched bases: 14. Germline V gives CDR1 MNHEY, CDR2 SVGEGT. The CDR3 is 18 residues long. DNA for the CDR3: TGTGCCAGCAGTTACCCATCGAACCTAGCGGGAGTTGATAATGAGCAGTTCTTC. This codes for CASSYPSNLAGVDNEQFF.

This sequence joins TRBV7-2 and TRBJ2-1, with TRBD2 matching 14 bases. The J segment lost 0 bases and the V segment lost 0 bases, leaving 10 bases of the junction unmatched. The CDR3 totals 21 residues. The V gene's germline CDR1 is SGHTA and CDR2 FQGNSA. The CDR3: CASSLARGLAGGTSSYNEQFF. CDR3 coding DNA: TGTGCCAGCAGCTTAGCACGAGGACTAGCGGGGGGTACGAGCTCCTACAATGAGCAGTTCTTC.

The gene calls are TRBV10-2 and TRBJ2-1, with a weak D call TRBD2 (5 bases). Germline loops: CDR1 WSHSY, CDR2 SAAADI. The CDR3 length is 14 residues. Deletions cut 7 bases from V and 5 bases from J, with 15 bases between. The CDR3 reads CASTQLQRDNEQFF. DNA of the CDR3: TGCGCCAGCACCCAACTGCAGAGGGACAATGAGCAGTTCTTC.

The rearrangement joins TRBV6-6 to TRBJ1-6, with unresolved D. Trimming removed 6 bases at V and 7 bases at J, with 19 bases between. The length of the CDR3 is 16 residues. Germline CDR1 and CDR2: MNHNY and SVGAGI (reference sequence). CDR3 sequence: CASRDGVPGWNSPLHF. The CDR3 DNA reads TGTGCCAGCAGGGACGGGGTCCCGGGTTGGAATTCACCCCTCCACTTT.

CDR3 residues: CASSLYRGNTEAFF. CDR3 bases: TGTGCCAGCAGTTTATATCGGGGAAACACTGAAGCTTTCTTT. The chain couples TRBV27 to TRBJ1-1; D gene uncertain. The ends were cut back, 1 base at V and 2 bases at J, with 8 bases in the middle. Per germline, CDR1 MNHEY and CDR2 SMNVEV (reference sequence). This CDR3 comprises 14 residues.

This sequence joins TRBV15 and TRBJ1-5, with 7 bases identical to TRBD1. CDR3 length: 16 amino acids. CDR1 LNHNV and CDR2 YYDKDF come from the germline V gene (reference sequence). Losses at the gene ends were 0 bases for V and 4 bases for J; bases not matched to a gene: 6. Written as DNA, the CDR3 is TGTGCCACCAGCAGAGAAAAAAGGGGGCGGAATCAGCCCCAGCATTTT. It yields the protein CATSREKRGRNQPQHF.

The chain carries TRBV5-4 and TRBJ2-5, with D possibly being TRBD2 (6 bases). There are 15 residues in the CDR3. CDR1 and CDR2 from the germline V gene are SGHNT and YYREEE (reference sequence). With 4 bases removed from V and 9 bases from J, the gap between germline ends came to 22 bases. CDR3: CASSPNQGGTEAQYF. The CDR3 DNA reads as TGTGCCAGCAGCCCGAACCAGGGAGGAACCGAAGCCCAGTACTTC.

This chain links TRBV5-1 with TRBJ2-5, with D possibly being TRBD2 (5 bases). The germline V gene encodes CDR1 SGHRS and CDR2 YFSETQ. The CDR3 totals 13 residues. Trimming left V 4 bases short and J 1 base short, with 8 bases between. This CDR3 is CASSNRGQETQYF. In nucleotides, the CDR3 is TGCGCCAGCAGCAACCGGGGCCAAGAGACCCAGTACTTC.

This clone came up a few times. The chain is built from TRBV10-3 and TRBJ2-7; TRBD1 might be the D (6 bases). V was shortened by 3 bases and J by 5 bases, with 11 bases between the two germline ends. The CDR3 runs 13 residues. Per germline, CDR1 ENHRY and CDR2 SYGVKD. The CDR3 bases are TGTGCCATCAGTGACCGGGACAACGACGAGCAGTACTTC. As protein: CAISDRDNDEQYF.

The rearrangement links TRBV10-3 to TRBJ2-7, with D possibly being TRBD2 (7 bases). Per the germline V gene, CDR1 is ENHRY and CDR2 is SYGVKD. The CDR3 loop spans 12 amino acids. DNA for the CDR3: TGTGCGACGAGGGGGGGATCCTACGAGCAGTACTTC. Protein sequence: CATRGGSYEQYF.

This clone was seen a handful of times. The chain carries TRBV5-8 and TRBJ2-3; 9 bases match TRBD2. With V trimmed by 4 bases and J by 7 bases, 4 bases remained unmatched. CDR3 size: 13 residues. Looked up from germline, CDR1 is SGHTS and CDR2 is YDEGEE. The DNA of the CDR3 is TGTGCCAGCAGCCCGCGGGAGGGATATACGCAGTATTTT. Protein sequence: CASSPREGYTQYF.

The chain carries TRBV3-1 (or the pseudogene TRBV3-2) and TRBJ2-4; 9 bases fit TRBD1. Germline CDR1 and CDR2: LGHDT and YNNKEL (reference sequence). The V segment lost 1 base and the J segment 8 bases; nucleotides outside the gene matches: 3. The CDR3 totals 14 residues. CDR3 sequence: CASSQGQGDDIQYF. The CDR3 bases are TGTGCCAGCAGCCAAGGACAGGGGGACGACATTCAGTACTTC.

This sequence joins TRBV27 and TRBJ2-6; D is unclear. The CDR3 loop spans 13 amino acids. Between the trimmed V and J ends, which lost 11 bases and 2 bases, there was a span of 10 bases. CDR1 is MNHEY and CDR2 is SMNVEV in the germline V gene (reference sequence). This CDR3 is CACAAAGANVLTF. The CDR3 DNA sequence: TGTGCCTGCGCCGCCGCTGGGGCCAACGTCCTGACTTTC.

The chain couples TRBV3-1 (or the pseudogene TRBV3-2) to TRBJ2-1; D is unresolved. The CDR3 totals 15 residues. Trimming removed 6 bases from V and 0 bases from J, with 12 bases in between. Germline lookup yields CDR1 LGHDT and CDR2 YNNKEL (reference sequence). The CDR3 DNA sequence: TGTGCCAGCAGTCGAGGTACTGGCTCCTACAATGAGCAGTTCTTC. Translating gives CASSRGTGSYNEQFF.

V gene TRBV4-2 combines with J gene TRBJ1-6, with unresolved D. The germline CDR1 and CDR2 sequences are LGHNA and YNFKEQ. There are 15 residues in the CDR3. V was shortened by 4 bases and J by 5 bases, with 12 bases between the two germline ends. CDR3 in DNA: TGTGCCAGCAGCCTCCGGGAGTCAGATAATTCACCCCTCCACTTT. Its protein is CASSLRESDNSPLHF.

This clone was found a few times. This chain links TRBV28 with TRBJ2-5; D is uncertain. Germline loops: CDR1 MDHEN, CDR2 SYDVKM. Trimming shortened V by 3 bases and J by 4 bases, and 9 bases separated the two germline ends. This CDR3 is built from 13 residues. CDR3 in DNA: TGTGCCAGCAGTTTGCAGGTCCCAGAGACCCAGTACTTC. Its protein is CASSLQVPETQYF.

The chain recombines TRBV27 with TRBJ1-4; 12 bases match TRBD1. The CDR3 has 16 residues. Germline V gene data show CDR1 as MNHEY and CDR2 as SMNVEV (reference sequence). The junction had 11 bases not matched to a gene; V was cut back by 5 bases and J by 10 bases. This CDR3 is CASSPGQGAYVGKLFF. The CDR3 coding sequence is TGTGCCAGCAGTCCGGGACAGGGGGCGTACGTCGGAAAACTGTTTTTT.

This clone was found once. V usage is TRBV11-3 and J usage is TRBJ2-6; maybe TRBD2 (6 bases). This CDR3 is 15 amino acids long. The germline CDR1 and CDR2 sequences are SGHNT and YENEEA. The V end was cut by 1 base, the J end by 4 bases, with 8 bases between. The CDR3 bases are TGTGCCAGCAGCTTAGGGGAGGCAGGGGCCAACGTCCTGACTTTC. Encoded protein: CASSLGEAGANVLTF.

The rearrangement joins TRBV7-9 to TRBJ2-1, with D possibly being TRBD2 (6 bases). CDR3 size: 12 residues. V gave up 5 bases and J gave up 7 bases, with 9 bases separating them. Looked up from germline, CDR1 is SEHNR and CDR2 is FQNEAQ (reference sequence). CDR3 region: CASSELANEQFF. CDR3 DNA sequence: TGTGCCAGCAGCGAACTAGCTAATGAGCAGTTCTTC.

Only one count was recorded for this clone. The chain uses TRBV4-1 and TRBJ2-4, with 9 nucleotides matching TRBD1. Germline trimming cut 0 bases from V and 2 bases from J; bases unmatched to any gene: 8. Germline-derived CDR1 and CDR2 are MGHRA and YSYEKL. The CDR3 covers 18 residues. CDR3 protein: CASSQDPGGTGTKNIQYF. For the CDR3, the DNA is TGCGCCAGCAGCCAAGATCCGGGCGGGACAGGGACCAAAAACATTCAGTACTTC.

The V call is TRBV7-6, the J call TRBJ2-5; no clear D gene. V lost 5 bases and J lost 0, with 7 bases in between. Germline V gene data show CDR1 as SGHVS and CDR2 as FNYEAQ. This CDR3 spans 13 amino acids. The CDR3 spells CASSAHHQETQYF. Here the CDR3 DNA reads TGTGCCAGCAGCGCACATCACCAAGAGACCCAGTACTTC. The variable domain in full, with the rest retrieved from reference TRBV7-6 and TRBJ2-5, is GAGVSQSPRYKVTKRGQDVALRCDPISGHVSLYWYRQALGQGPEFLTYFNYEAQQDKSGLPNDRFSAERPEGSISTLTIQRTEQRDSAMYRCASSAHHQETQYFGPGTRLLVL.